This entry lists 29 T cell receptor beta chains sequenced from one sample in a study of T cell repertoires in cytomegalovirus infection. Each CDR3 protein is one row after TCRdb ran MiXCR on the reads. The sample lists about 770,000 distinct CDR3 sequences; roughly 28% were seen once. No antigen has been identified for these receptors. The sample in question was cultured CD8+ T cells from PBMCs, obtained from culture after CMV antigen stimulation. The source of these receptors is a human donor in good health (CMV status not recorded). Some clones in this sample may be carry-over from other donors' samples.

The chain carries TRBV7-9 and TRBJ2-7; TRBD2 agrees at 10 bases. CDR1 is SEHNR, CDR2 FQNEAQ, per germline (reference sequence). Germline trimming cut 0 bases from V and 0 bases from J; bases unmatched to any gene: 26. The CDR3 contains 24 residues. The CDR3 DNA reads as TGTGCCAGCAGCTTAGCCACAGCATGGCACAGTCGCAGCGGGGGGGCCTTGCGCTCCTACGAGCAGTACGTC. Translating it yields CASSLATAWHSRSGGALRSYEQYV.

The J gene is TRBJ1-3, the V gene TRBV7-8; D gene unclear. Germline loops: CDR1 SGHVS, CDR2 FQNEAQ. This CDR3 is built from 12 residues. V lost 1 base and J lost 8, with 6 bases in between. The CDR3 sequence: CASSLGSDTIYF. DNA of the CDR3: TGTGCCAGCAGCTTAGGTTCGGACACCATATATTTT.

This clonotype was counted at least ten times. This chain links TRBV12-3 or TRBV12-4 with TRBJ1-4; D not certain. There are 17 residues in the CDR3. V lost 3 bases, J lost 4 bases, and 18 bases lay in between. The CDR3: CASSFLSPGAGNEKLFF. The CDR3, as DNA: TGTGCCAGCAGTTTTCTTTCCCCCGGAGCGGGTAATGAAAAACTGTTTTTT.

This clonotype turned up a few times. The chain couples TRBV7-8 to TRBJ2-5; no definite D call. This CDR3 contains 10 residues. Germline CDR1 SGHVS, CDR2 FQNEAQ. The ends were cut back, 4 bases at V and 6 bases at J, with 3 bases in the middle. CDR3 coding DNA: TGTGCCAGCAGCTCTAAGACCCAGTACTTC. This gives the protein CASSSKTQYF.

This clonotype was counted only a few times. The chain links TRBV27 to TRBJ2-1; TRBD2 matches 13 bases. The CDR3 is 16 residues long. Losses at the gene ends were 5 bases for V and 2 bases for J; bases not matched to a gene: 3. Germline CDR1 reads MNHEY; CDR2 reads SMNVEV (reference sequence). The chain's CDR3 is CASSTGLAGPYNEQFF. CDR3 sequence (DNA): TGTGCCAGCAGTACGGGACTAGCGGGGCCCTACAATGAGCAGTTCTTC.

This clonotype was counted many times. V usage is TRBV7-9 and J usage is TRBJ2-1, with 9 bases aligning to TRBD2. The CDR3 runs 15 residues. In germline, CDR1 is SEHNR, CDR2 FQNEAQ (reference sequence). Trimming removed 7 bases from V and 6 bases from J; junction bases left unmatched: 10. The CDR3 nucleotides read TGTGCCAGCACCCAAAGCGGGGGGCGCCCCAATGAGCAGTTCTTC. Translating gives CASTQSGGRPNEQFF.

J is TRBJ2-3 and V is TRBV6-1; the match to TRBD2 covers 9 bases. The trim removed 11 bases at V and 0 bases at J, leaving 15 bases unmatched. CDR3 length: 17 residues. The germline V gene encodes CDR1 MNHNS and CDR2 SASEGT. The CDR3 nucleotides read TGTGCCGCCCGGAAGCGGGGGGCTTCCTCTAGCACAGATACGCAGTATTTT. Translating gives CAARKRGASSSTDTQYF.

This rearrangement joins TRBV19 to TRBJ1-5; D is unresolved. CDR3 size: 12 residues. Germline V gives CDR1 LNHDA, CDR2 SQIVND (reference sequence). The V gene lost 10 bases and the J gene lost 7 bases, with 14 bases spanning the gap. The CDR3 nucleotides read TGTGCCACTACGGACGCGGGGCAGCCCCAGCATTTT. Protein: CATTDAGQPQHF.

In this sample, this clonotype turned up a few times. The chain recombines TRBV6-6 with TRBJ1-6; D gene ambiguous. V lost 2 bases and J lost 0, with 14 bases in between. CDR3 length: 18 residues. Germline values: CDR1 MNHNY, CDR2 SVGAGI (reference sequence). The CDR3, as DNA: TGTGCCAGCAGTTACATTGGTGACTCATACTCCTATAATTCACCCCTCCACTTT. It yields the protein CASSYIGDSYSYNSPLHF.

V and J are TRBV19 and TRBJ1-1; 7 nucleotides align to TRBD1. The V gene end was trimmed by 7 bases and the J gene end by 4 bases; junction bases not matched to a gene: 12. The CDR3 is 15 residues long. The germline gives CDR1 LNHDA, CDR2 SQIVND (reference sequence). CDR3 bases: TGTGCCAGTACTCCCCGACAGGGTCGGTTCACTGAAGCTTTCTTT. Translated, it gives CASTPRQGRFTEAFF.

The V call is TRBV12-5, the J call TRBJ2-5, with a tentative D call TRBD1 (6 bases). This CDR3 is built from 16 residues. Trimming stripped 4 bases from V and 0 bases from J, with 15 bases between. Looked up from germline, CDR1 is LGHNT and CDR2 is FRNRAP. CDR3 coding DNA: TGTGCTAGTGGTTCCTCGGACAGAGGGTACCAAGAGACCCAGTACTTC. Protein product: CASGSSDRGYQETQYF. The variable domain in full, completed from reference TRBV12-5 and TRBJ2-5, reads DARVTQTPRHKVTEMGQEVTMRCQPILGHNTVFWYRQTMMQGLELLAYFRNRAPLDDSGMPKDRFSAEMPDATLATLKIQPSEPRDSAVYFCASGSSDRGYQETQYFGPGTRLLVL.

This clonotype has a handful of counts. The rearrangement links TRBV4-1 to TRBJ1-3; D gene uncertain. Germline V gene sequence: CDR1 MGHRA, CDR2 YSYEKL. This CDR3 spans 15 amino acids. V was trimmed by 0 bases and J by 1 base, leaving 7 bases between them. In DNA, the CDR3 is TGCGCCAGCAGCCAAGAACCAAGGTCTGGAAACACCATATATTTT. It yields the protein CASSQEPRSGNTIYF.

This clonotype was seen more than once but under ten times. The CDR3 bases are TGTGCCAGCAGCCCCGGGACACCAAGCAATCAGCCCCAGCATTTT. Protein sequence: CASSPGTPSNQPQHF. The rearrangement uses TRBV27 and TRBJ1-5; D possibly corresponds to TRBD1 (6 bases). The CDR3 totals 15 residues. V lost 6 bases and J lost 1, with 13 bases in between. Germline CDR1 reads MNHEY; CDR2 reads SMNVEV (reference sequence).

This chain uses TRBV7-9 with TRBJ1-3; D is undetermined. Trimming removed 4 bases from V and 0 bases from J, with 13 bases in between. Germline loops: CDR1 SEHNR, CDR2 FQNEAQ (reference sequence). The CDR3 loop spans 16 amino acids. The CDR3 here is CASSSPYKSSGNTIYF. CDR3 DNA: TGTGCCAGCAGCTCGCCTTACAAGAGCTCTGGAAACACCATATATTTT.

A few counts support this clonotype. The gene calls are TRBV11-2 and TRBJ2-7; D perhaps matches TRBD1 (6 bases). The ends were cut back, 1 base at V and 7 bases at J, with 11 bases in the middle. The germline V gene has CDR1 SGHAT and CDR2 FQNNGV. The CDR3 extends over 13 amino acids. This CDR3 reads CASSLGTGKEQYV. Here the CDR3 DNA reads TGTGCCAGCAGCTTAGGTACAGGGAAGGAGCAGTACGTC.

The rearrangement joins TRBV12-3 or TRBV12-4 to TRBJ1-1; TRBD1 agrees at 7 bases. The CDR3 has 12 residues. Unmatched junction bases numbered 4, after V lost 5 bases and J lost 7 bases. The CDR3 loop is CASSMTGIEAFF. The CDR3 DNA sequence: TGTGCCAGCAGTATGACAGGGATTGAAGCTTTCTTT.

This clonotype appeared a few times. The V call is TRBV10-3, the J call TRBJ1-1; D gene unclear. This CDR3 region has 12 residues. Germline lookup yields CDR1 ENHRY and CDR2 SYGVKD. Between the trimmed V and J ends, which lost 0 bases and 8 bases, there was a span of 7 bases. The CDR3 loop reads CAISESDREAFF. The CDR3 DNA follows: TGTGCCATCAGTGAGTCAGACCGCGAAGCTTTCTTT.

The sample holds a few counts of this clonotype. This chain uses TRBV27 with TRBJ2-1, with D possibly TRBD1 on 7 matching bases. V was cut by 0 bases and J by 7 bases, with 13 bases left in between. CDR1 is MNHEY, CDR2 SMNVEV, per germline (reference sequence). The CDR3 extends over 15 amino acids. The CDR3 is CASSLSAGGRNEQFF. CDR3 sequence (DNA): TGTGCCAGCAGTTTATCGGCAGGGGGGAGGAATGAGCAGTTCTTC.

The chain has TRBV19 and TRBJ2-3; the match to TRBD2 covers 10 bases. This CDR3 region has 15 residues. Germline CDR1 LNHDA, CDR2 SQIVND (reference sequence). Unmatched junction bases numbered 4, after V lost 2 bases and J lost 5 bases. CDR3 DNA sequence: TGTGCCAGTAGTATACTAGCGGGGGAAGAAGATACGCAGTATTTT. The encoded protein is CASSILAGEEDTQYF.

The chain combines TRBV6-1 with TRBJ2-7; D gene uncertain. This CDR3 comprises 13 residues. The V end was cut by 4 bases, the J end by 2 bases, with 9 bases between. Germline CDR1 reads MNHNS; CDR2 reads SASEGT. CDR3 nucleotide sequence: TGTGCCAGCAGTGTAACACTGACCTACGAGCAGTACTTC. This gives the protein CASSVTLTYEQYF.

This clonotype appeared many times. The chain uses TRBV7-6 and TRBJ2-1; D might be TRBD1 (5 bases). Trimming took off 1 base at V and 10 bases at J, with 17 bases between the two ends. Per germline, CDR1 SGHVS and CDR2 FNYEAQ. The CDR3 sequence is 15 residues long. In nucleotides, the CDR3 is TGTGCCAGCAGCTTAGGAACAGGCCCGGCACGGGAGCAGTTCTTC. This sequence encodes CASSLGTGPAREQFF. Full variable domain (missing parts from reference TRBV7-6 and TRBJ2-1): GAGVSQSPRYKVTKRGQDVALRCDPISGHVSLYWYRQALGQGPEFLTYFNYEAQQDKSGLPNDRFSAERPEGSISTLTIQRTEQRDSAMYRCASSLGTGPAREQFFGPGTRLTVL.

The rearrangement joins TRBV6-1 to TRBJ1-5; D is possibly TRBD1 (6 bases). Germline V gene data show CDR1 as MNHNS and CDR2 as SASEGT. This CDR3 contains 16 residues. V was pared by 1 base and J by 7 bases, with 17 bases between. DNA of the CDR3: TGTGCCAGCAGTGAAGAGCGGTGGGGGGCACGGCAGCCCCAGCATTTT. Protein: CASSEERWGARQPQHF.

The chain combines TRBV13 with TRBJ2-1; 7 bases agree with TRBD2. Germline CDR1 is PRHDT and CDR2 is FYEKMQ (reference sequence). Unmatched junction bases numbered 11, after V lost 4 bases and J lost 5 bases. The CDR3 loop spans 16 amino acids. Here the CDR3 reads CASSSLTSPGDNEQFF. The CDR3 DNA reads TGTGCCAGCAGCTCATTGACTAGCCCGGGGGACAATGAGCAGTTCTTC.

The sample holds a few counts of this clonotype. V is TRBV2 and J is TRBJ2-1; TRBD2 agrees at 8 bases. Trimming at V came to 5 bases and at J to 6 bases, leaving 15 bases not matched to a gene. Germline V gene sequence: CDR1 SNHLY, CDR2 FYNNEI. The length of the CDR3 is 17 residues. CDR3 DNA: TGTGCCAGCAGTCAGCGGGGGATCCTTACTTGGAGCAATGAGCAGTTCTTC. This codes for CASSQRGILTWSNEQFF.

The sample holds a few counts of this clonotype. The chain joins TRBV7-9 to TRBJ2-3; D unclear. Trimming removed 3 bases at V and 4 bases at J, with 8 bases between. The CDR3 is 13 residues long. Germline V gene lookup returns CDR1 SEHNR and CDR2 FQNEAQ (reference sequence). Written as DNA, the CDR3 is TGTGCCAGCAGCTTGAAGCCCCCAGATACGCAGTATTTT. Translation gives CASSLKPPDTQYF.

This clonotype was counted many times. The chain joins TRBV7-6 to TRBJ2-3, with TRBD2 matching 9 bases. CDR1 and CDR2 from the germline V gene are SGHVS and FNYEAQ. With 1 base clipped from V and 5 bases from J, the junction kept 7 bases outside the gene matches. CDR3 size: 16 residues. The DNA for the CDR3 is TGTGCCAGCAGCTTAGAGAGCGGGGGGAGTCGAGATACGCAGTATTTT. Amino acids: CASSLESGGSRDTQYF.

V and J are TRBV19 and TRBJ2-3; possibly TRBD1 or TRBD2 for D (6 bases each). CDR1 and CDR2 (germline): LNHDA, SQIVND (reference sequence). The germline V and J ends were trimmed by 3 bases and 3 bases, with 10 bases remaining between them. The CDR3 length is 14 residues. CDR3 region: CASSIRGLTDTQYF. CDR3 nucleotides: TGTGCCAGTAGTATCCGGGGGCTTACAGATACGCAGTATTTT.

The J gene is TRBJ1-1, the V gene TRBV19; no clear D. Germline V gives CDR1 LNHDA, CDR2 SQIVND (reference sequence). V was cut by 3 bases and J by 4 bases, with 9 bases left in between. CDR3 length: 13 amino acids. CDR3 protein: CASSIGKVTEAFF. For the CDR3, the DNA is TGTGCCAGTAGTATCGGGAAGGTCACTGAAGCTTTCTTT.

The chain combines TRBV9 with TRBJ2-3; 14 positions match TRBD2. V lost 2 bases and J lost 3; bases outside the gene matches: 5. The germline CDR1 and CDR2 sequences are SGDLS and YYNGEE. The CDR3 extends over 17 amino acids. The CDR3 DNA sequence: TGTGCCAGCAGCGTTAAGACTAGCGGGGGGGCGACAGATACGCAGTATTTT. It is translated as CASSVKTSGGATDTQYF.